This T cell receptor beta chain came from a study of regulatory T cells in long-lasting Graves disease. Overall study results and limits: When disease was persistent, TRBV28, TRBJ1-2 and TRBJ2-5 were the favored segments.

For this clonotype: The antigen is unknown.

HTBI primers from iRepertoire and Arm-PCR of CDR3 regions yielded the TCR beta libraries. TCRdb itself ran the multiplex PCR reads through MiXCR, one entry per CDR3 protein. The sample has around 400,000 distinct CDR3 sequences, around 24% seen once. The time point is: persistent/refractory GD, antithyroid drugs over 5 years with positive TRAb. PBMCs were the source of the RNA used for TCR sequencing. The CDR3 length is 13 residues. Per the germline V gene, CDR1 is KGHDR and CDR2 is SFDVKD. V lost 5 bases and J 4 bases, leaving 10 bases between the germline ends. This chain joins TRBV24-1 and TRBJ2-5; weak D call: TRBD2 (6 bases). The input for sequencing was peripheral blood mononuclear cells (PBMCs), taken when the disease was refractory, from a patient treated with antithyroid drugs. This sequence originates from a female donor with Graves disease. CDR3 region: CATSAGVPETQYF. The CDR3 nucleotides are TGTGCCACCAGTGCGGGGGTCCCAGAGACCCAGTACTTC.